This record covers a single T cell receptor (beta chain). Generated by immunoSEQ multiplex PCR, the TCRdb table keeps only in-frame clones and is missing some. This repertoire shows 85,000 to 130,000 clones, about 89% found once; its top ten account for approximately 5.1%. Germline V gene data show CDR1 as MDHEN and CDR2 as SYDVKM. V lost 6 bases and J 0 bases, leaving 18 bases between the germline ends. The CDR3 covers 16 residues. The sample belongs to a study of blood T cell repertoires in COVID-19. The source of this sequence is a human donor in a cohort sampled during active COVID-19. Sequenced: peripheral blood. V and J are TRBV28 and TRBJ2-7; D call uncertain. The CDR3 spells CASSPTRNKNSYEQYF. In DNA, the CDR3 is TGTGCCAGCAGCCCTACCCGAAATAAAAACTCCTACGAGCAGTACTTC.